The TCR beta chain described here comes from a study of blood T cell repertoires in COVID-19. In the study overall: Sites across the United States, Italy and Spain contributed samples from acute and convalescent COVID-19. PBMCs, B-cell-depleted T cells, or T cells provided the cDNA or gDNA that made up the material.

Original handling: Reference gene primers were amplified, and this amplification served to estimate nucleated cell counts. Sequenced by immunoSEQ multiplex PCR; TCRdb stores in-frame clones only, minus some. V, J and clone size derive from that table, while D and trimming were established from the DNA sequence. The sample has approximately 92,000 clones; over 80% are singletons. Germline loops: CDR1 SGHAT, CDR2 FQNNGV. Trimming removed 1 base from V and 1 base from J; junction bases left unmatched: 1. This CDR3 is 16 amino acids long. The receptor's source is an elderly man with acute or convalescent COVID-19. The material sequenced was peripheral blood. The genes are TRBV11-2 and TRBJ2-5, with 12 bases lining up with TRBD2. The CDR3 loop is CASSLVTSGGQETQYF. The CDR3 DNA reads as TGTGCCAGCAGCTTAGTGACTAGCGGGGGCCAAGAGACCCAGTACTTC. The variable domain in full, with the rest retrieved from reference TRBV11-2 and TRBJ2-5, is EAGVAQSPRYKIIEKRQSVAFWCNPISGHATLYWYQQILGQGPKLLIQFQNNGVVDDSQLPKDRFSAERLKGVDSTLKIQPAKLEDSAVYLCASSLVTSGGQETQYFGPGTRLLVL.